One and the same sample provided the 21 T cell receptor beta chains below, sequenced in a study of cytomegalovirus exposure and HLA in healthy donors. 60 Vbeta and 13 Jbeta primers were used in PCR. Libraries were prepared by immunoSEQ multiplex PCR; TCRdb keeps only in-frame clonotypes and omits some of them. This table holds 80,000 or so clones, around 75% found once. The sequenced sample consisted of PBMCs. Source of these receptors: a woman in her 40s in good health and CMV-seronegative.

This clone occurred a few times. The genes are TRBV10-3 and TRBJ1-4; D might be TRBD1 (6 bases). Germline V lookup: CDR1 ENHRY, CDR2 SYGVKD. Between the trimmed V and J ends, which lost 5 bases and 7 bases, there was a span of 8 bases. The CDR3 totals 12 residues. The CDR3 DNA reads as TGTGCCATCAGTCAGGGGCGTGAAAAACTGTTTTTT. The encoded protein is CAISQGREKLFF.

The genes are TRBV10-3 and TRBJ2-7; 7 bases align to TRBD1. Germline V gene lookup returns CDR1 ENHRY and CDR2 SYGVKD. The CDR3 runs 14 residues. Germline trimming cut 0 bases from V and 6 bases from J; bases unmatched to any gene: 5. The CDR3 region has the DNA TGTGCCATCAGTGAGTCGGATACAGGGGCCGAGCAGTACTTC. Its translation is CAISESDTGAEQYF.

This sequence joins TRBV7-8 and TRBJ2-3; D is uncertain. V was clipped by 8 bases and J by 6 bases, with 6 bases between them. The CDR3 extends over 10 amino acids. In germline, CDR1 is SGHVS, CDR2 FQNEAQ. CDR3 sequence: CASGLDTQYF. CDR3 nucleotides: TGTGCCAGCGGGCTGGATACGCAGTATTTT.

V is TRBV9 and J is TRBJ2-1, with 9 positions matching TRBD1. The CDR3 is 15 residues long. The V and J ends lost 4 bases and 5 bases, in that order; junction bases with no gene match: 7. CDR1 SGDLS and CDR2 YYNGEE come from the germline V gene. In DNA form, the CDR3 reads TGTGCCAGCAGCCGAACAGGGGGCGCACACAATGAGCAGTTCTTC. This translates into CASSRTGGAHNEQFF.

V is TRBV30 and J is TRBJ2-5; perhaps TRBD2 as D (6 bases). V gave up 2 bases and J gave up 1 base, with 8 bases separating them. From germline, CDR1 is GTSNPN and CDR2 SVGIG (reference sequence). The CDR3 spans 13 residues. Written as DNA, the CDR3 is TGTGCCTGGAGTACGGGACTCCAAGAGACCCAGTACTTC. It encodes CAWSTGLQETQYF. The full variable domain, with the rest looked up from reference TRBV30 and TRBJ2-5, is SQTIHQWPATLVQPVGSPLSLECTVEGTSNPNLYWYRQAAGRGLQLLFYSVGIGQISSEVPQNLSASRPQDRQFILSSKKLLLSDSGFYLCAWSTGLQETQYFGPGTRLLVL.

In this sample, this clone turned up a few times. The chain joins TRBV6-5 to TRBJ1-1; 7 bases are shared with TRBD1. CDR1 is MNHEY and CDR2 is SVGAGI in the germline V gene. V shed 9 bases and J 7 bases; nucleotides not matched to a gene: 8. The CDR3 extends over 12 amino acids. CDR3 in amino acids: CASGPGQREAFF. The CDR3 DNA reads TGTGCCAGTGGACCGGGACAGCGTGAAGCTTTCTTT.

The CDR3 is CASSDLSGRSTDTQYF. The CDR3 region has the DNA TGTGCCAGCAGTGACCTCAGCGGGAGGAGCACAGATACGCAGTATTTT. The rearrangement joins TRBV25-1 to TRBJ2-3, with 9 nucleotides matching TRBD2. CDR1 and CDR2 (germline): MGHDK, SYGVNS. The V gene end was trimmed by 3 bases and the J gene end by 0 bases; junction bases not matched to a gene: 4. This CDR3 contains 16 residues.

This clone occurred a few times. The chain combines TRBV5-1 with TRBJ1-2; no firm D call. The CDR3 contains 15 residues. Germline loops: CDR1 SGHRS, CDR2 YFSETQ. V was trimmed by 7 bases and J by 3 bases, leaving 19 bases between them. The CDR3 DNA reads as TGCGCCAGCCGCCAGACATTTTTCTGGGACTATGGCTACACCTTC. Translated, it gives CASRQTFFWDYGYTF.

The V and J genes are TRBV28 and TRBJ1-5; D is perhaps TRBD1 (6 bases). From germline, CDR1 is MDHEN and CDR2 SYDVKM. This CDR3 comprises 13 residues. V was cut by 3 bases and J by 6 bases, with 9 bases left in between. The CDR3 bases are TGTGCCAGCAGTTTTTACAGGGTTCAGCCCCAGCATTTT. Translated: CASSFYRVQPQHF. Together with reference TRBV28 and TRBJ1-5, the CDR3 gives the full variable domain: DVKVTQSSRYLVKRTGEKVFLECVQDMDHENMFWYRQDPGLGLRLIYFSYDVKMKEKGDIPEGYSVSREKKERFSLILESASTNQTSMYLCASSFYRVQPQHFGDGTRLSIL.

The chain carries TRBV6-4 and TRBJ1-1; 10 bases match TRBD1. Germline V lookup: CDR1 MRHNA, CDR2 SNTAGT. V gave up 0 bases and J gave up 2 bases; unmatched junction bases: 0. This CDR3 is built from 15 residues. CDR3 loop: CASSDSTGGNTEAFF. The CDR3 region has the DNA TGTGCCAGCAGTGACTCGACAGGGGGCAACACTGAAGCTTTCTTT.

This clone has a handful of counts. V and J are TRBV7-8 and TRBJ1-3; D is uncertain. The V end was cut by 2 bases, the J end by 2 bases, with 7 bases between. CDR3 length: 14 residues. Per the germline V gene, CDR1 is SGHVS and CDR2 is FQNEAQ. The CDR3: CASSLILTGNTIYF. Here the CDR3 DNA reads TGTGCCAGCAGCTTAATCCTAACTGGAAACACCATATATTTT.

Ten or more counts support this clone. The J gene is TRBJ2-6, the V gene TRBV28; 7 bases fit TRBD1. Trimming cost V 6 bases and J 4 bases; bases outside gene matches: 9. The CDR3 consists of 16 residues. Per germline, CDR1 MDHEN and CDR2 SYDVKM. The CDR3 DNA reads TGTGCCAGCAGGCAACAGGGGTGGGACGGGGCCAACGTCCTGACTTTC. It yields the protein CASRQQGWDGANVLTF.

This clone came up a few times. The genes are TRBV5-6 and TRBJ2-5; TRBD1 matches at 7 bases. Trimming removed 4 bases from V and 1 base from J; junction bases left unmatched: 10. The CDR3 is made up of 16 amino acids. CDR1 and CDR2 (germline): SGHDT, YYEEEE. CDR3 in amino acids: CASSTGQARSQETQYF. The CDR3 DNA follows: TGTGCCAGCAGCACTGGACAGGCCCGAAGCCAAGAGACCCAGTACTTC.

This rearrangement joins TRBV25-1 to TRBJ2-5; D may be TRBD1 (6 bases). The CDR3 consists of 18 residues. Germline V gene sequence: CDR1 MGHDK, CDR2 SYGVNS. The V end lost 1 base, the J end lost 5 bases, and 23 bases lay between the germline ends. The DNA for the CDR3 is TGTGCCAGCAGTGAATTTTTGGGGGCGTTGGCCTTATGGGAGACCCAGTACTTC. It is translated as CASSEFLGALALWETQYF.

V gene TRBV5-1 combines with J gene TRBJ2-7; TRBD1 matches 9 bases. J lost 3 bases, V lost 4 bases, and 5 bases had no gene match. The CDR3 contains 14 residues. Germline loops: CDR1 SGHRS, CDR2 YFSETQ. CDR3 coding DNA: TGCGCCAGCAGCCTACGGGGACAGGGCTACGAGCAGTACTTC. This translates into CASSLRGQGYEQYF.

This chain connects TRBV2 to TRBJ2-7, with TRBD1 as a possible D gene (6 bases). Germline CDR1 is SNHLY and CDR2 is FYNNEI. V dropped 6 bases and J dropped 7 bases, with 16 bases sitting between them. This CDR3 spans 13 amino acids. The CDR3 region is CASSLDRIREQYF. CDR3 DNA sequence: TGTGCCAGCAGCCTCGACAGGATACGGGAGCAGTACTTC.

The chain couples TRBV28 to TRBJ1-1; D is ambiguous. V was cut by 3 bases and J by 4 bases, with 12 bases left in between. Germline V gene lookup returns CDR1 MDHEN and CDR2 SYDVKM. The CDR3 loop spans 14 amino acids. CDR3 sequence (DNA): TGTGCCAGCAGTTTCCGTCTGGAGGGCACTGAAGCTTTCTTT. Amino acids: CASSFRLEGTEAFF.

The chain employs TRBV5-6 and TRBJ1-1; D unclear. Germline values: CDR1 SGHDT, CDR2 YYEEEE. V lost 1 base and J lost 7, with 14 bases in between. The CDR3 spans 14 residues. CDR3 sequence: CASSLWLYRVEAFF. CDR3 DNA: TGTGCCAGCAGCTTGTGGCTTTACAGAGTTGAAGCTTTCTTT.

This chain links TRBV15 with TRBJ1-5, with 8 bases identical to TRBD1. The J segment lost 5 bases and the V segment lost 4 bases, leaving 10 bases of the junction unmatched. The CDR3 consists of 16 residues. Germline V CDR1 and CDR2: LNHNV, YYDKDF (reference sequence). The CDR3 coding sequence is TGTGCCACCAGCATCGACAGGGGCCCAAGGGATCAGCCCCAGCATTTT. It encodes CATSIDRGPRDQPQHF.

The V call is TRBV7-3, the J call TRBJ1-1, with 7 bases aligning to TRBD1. The CDR3 has 14 residues. The germline V gene encodes CDR1 SGHTA and CDR2 FQGTGA. Unmatched junction bases numbered 9, after V lost 4 bases and J lost 7 bases. DNA for the CDR3: TGTGCCAGCAGCTCAGGCCCCAGGGACAGTGAAGCTTTCTTT. Translation: CASSSGPRDSEAFF.

The rearrangement links TRBV5-1 to TRBJ2-3; maybe TRBD2 (6 bases). Per the germline V gene, CDR1 is SGHRS and CDR2 is YFSETQ. The CDR3 runs 14 residues. Trimming left V 4 bases short and J 4 bases short, with 13 bases between. The CDR3 DNA sequence: TGCGCCAGCAGCCTACGTGGGGGGTCAGATACGCAGTATTTT. This codes for CASSLRGGSDTQYF.